Below, 28 T cell receptor beta chains from the same sample are listed, as sequenced in a study of blood T cell repertoires in COVID-19. Clones were sequenced by immunoSEQ multiplex PCR, and TCRdb holds only the in-frame ones, with some missing. The sample shows around 59,000 clones, roughly 88% of them seen only once. Specimen: peripheral blood. Receptors were obtained from a man aged 60 to 75 with acute or convalescent COVID-19.

The J gene is TRBJ1-1, the V gene TRBV19; D perhaps matches TRBD1 (5 bases). Germline-derived CDR1 and CDR2 are LNHDA and SQIVND (reference sequence). V lost 3 bases and J 5 bases, leaving 13 bases between the germline ends. The CDR3 covers 14 residues. The CDR3 DNA follows: TGTGCCAGTAGTATGGTTGGGGGGTCTACTGAAGCTTTCTTT. This encodes CASSMVGGSTEAFF.

This chain links TRBV14 with TRBJ2-1; 9 positions match TRBD2. After removal of 2 bases from V and 7 bases from J, the junction contained 9 bases not matched to a gene. This CDR3 has 16 residues. The germline V gene has CDR1 SGHDN and CDR2 FVKESK. Here the CDR3 reads CASSQRKGTSRNEQFF. The CDR3 DNA follows: TGTGCCAGCAGCCAACGAAAAGGGACTAGCAGAAATGAGCAGTTCTTC.

This clone was found once. The chain employs TRBV19 and TRBJ1-2; D gene unclear. Per the germline V gene, CDR1 is LNHDA and CDR2 is SQIVND (reference sequence). The CDR3 totals 11 residues. Written as DNA, the CDR3 is TGTCGATTCGGCTCCAGAGGTGGCTACACCTTC. Translated, it gives CRFGSRGGYTF.

The chain has TRBV2 and TRBJ1-5; TRBD1 matches 12 bases. Germline-derived CDR1 and CDR2 are SNHLY and FYNNEI. Losses at the gene ends were 6 bases for V and 2 bases for J; bases not matched to a gene: 8. This CDR3 contains 17 residues. The CDR3 loop is CASSGTGGAGGNQPQHF. The CDR3 bases are TGTGCCAGCAGCGGGACAGGGGGCGCCGGGGGCAATCAGCCCCAGCATTTT.

The chain recombines TRBV5-1 with TRBJ1-1, with D possibly being TRBD1 (6 bases). The CDR3 has 16 amino acids. The V end lost 4 bases, the J end lost 4 bases, and 20 bases lay between the germline ends. The germline CDR1 and CDR2 sequences are SGHRS and YFSETQ. For the CDR3, the DNA is TGCGCCAGCAGCCAGACAGGATGGGTAACAAGCACTGAAGCTTTCTTT. Amino acids: CASSQTGWVTSTEAFF.

J is TRBJ2-1 and V is TRBV24-1, with D perhaps TRBD2 (6 bases). V was shortened by 12 bases and J by 2 bases, with 13 bases between the two germline ends. The CDR3 spans 13 residues. Germline V gene sequence: CDR1 KGHDR, CDR2 SFDVKD. The CDR3 loop is CAASGDAYNEQFF. The DNA of the CDR3 is TGTGCCGCCTCGGGGGACGCCTACAATGAGCAGTTCTTC.

J is TRBJ2-2 and V is TRBV9; 11 positions agree with TRBD2. This CDR3 region has 17 residues. Germline loops: CDR1 SGDLS, CDR2 YYNGEE. J gave up 2 bases and V 4 bases, and 7 bases lay outside the gene matches. The CDR3: CASSPRLAGRNTGELFF. In DNA, the CDR3 is TGTGCCAGCAGCCCTCGACTAGCGGGGAGAAACACCGGGGAGCTGTTTTTT.

V gene TRBV12-3 or TRBV12-4 combines with J gene TRBJ2-7, with unresolved D. V lost 3 bases and J lost 6, with 12 bases in between. The CDR3 consists of 13 residues. The CDR3 nucleotides read TGTGCCAGCAGTTTGTCACGGGTGCGCGAGCAGTACTTC. This translates into CASSLSRVREQYF.

The chain combines TRBV18 with TRBJ1-1; D not resolved. Trimming removed 3 bases from V and 4 bases from J, with 9 bases in between. The CDR3 has 13 amino acids. Germline CDR1 reads KGHSH; CDR2 reads LQKENI. The chain's CDR3 is CASSPAGGTEAFF. CDR3 sequence (DNA): TGTGCCAGCTCACCCGCGGGAGGCACTGAAGCTTTCTTT.

This clone appeared once. This chain joins TRBV3-1 (or the pseudogene TRBV3-2) and TRBJ2-7; possible D gene TRBD2, 5 bases. Per germline, CDR1 LGHDT and CDR2 YNNKEL (reference sequence). The V and J ends lost 4 bases and 6 bases respectively, with 22 bases between them. This CDR3 comprises 16 residues. The CDR3 sequence: CASSRPPGSIPGEQYF. The CDR3 coding sequence is TGTGCCAGCAGCCGCCCCCCGGGGTCCATTCCGGGCGAGCAGTACTTC.

The chain recombines TRBV28 with TRBJ1-3, with D tentatively TRBD1 (5 bases). Trimming removed 8 bases at V and 6 bases at J, with 14 bases between. CDR1 and CDR2 from the germline V gene are MDHEN and SYDVKM. This CDR3 comprises 13 residues. CDR3 loop: CASSLGGENTIYF. CDR3 DNA: TGTGCCAGCTCCCTGGGAGGGGAAAACACCATATATTTT.

J is TRBJ1-1 and V is TRBV28, with D perhaps matching TRBD1 (6 bases). Deletions cut 6 bases from V and 1 base from J, with 24 bases between. Germline V CDR1 and CDR2: MDHEN, SYDVKM. This CDR3 region has 18 residues. CDR3 amino acids: CASSRPGQWDMSNTEAFF. The DNA of the CDR3 is TGTGCCAGCAGCCGACCGGGACAATGGGACATGTCGAACACTGAAGCTTTCTTT. Together with reference TRBV28 and TRBJ1-1, the CDR3 gives the full variable domain: DVKVTQSSRYLVKRTGEKVFLECVQDMDHENMFWYRQDPGLGLRLIYFSYDVKMKEKGDIPEGYSVSREKKERFSLILESASTNQTSMYLCASSRPGQWDMSNTEAFFGQGTRLTVV.

This clone was seen only once. This chain joins TRBV28 and TRBJ1-6; D may be TRBD1 (6 bases). Trimming removed 6 bases at V and 4 bases at J, with 13 bases between. This CDR3 contains 15 residues. The germline V gene encodes CDR1 MDHEN and CDR2 SYDVKM. Here the CDR3 reads CASRARDMYNSPLHF. DNA of the CDR3: TGTGCCAGCAGAGCCCGGGACATGTATAATTCACCCCTCCACTTT. Full variable domain (missing parts from reference TRBV28 and TRBJ1-6): DVKVTQSSRYLVKRTGEKVFLECVQDMDHENMFWYRQDPGLGLRLIYFSYDVKMKEKGDIPEGYSVSREKKERFSLILESASTNQTSMYLCASRARDMYNSPLHFGNGTRLTVT.

The chain combines TRBV12-3 or TRBV12-4 with TRBJ1-1; D call uncertain. V dropped 5 bases and J dropped 7 bases, with 14 bases sitting between them. This CDR3 spans 13 amino acids. For the CDR3, the DNA is TGTGCCAGCAGTCTAAGGACTGCTAGTGAAGCTTTCTTT. Translating gives CASSLRTASEAFF.

This chain joins TRBV5-1 and TRBJ1-2; TRBD1 is a possible D gene (5 bases). This CDR3 contains 14 residues. Germline CDR1 reads SGHRS; CDR2 reads YFSETQ. Trimming pared 2 bases from V and 6 bases from J, leaving 14 bases between. The DNA for the CDR3 is TGCGCCAGCAGCTTAGGGGACTCTAAAGATGGCTACACCTTC. This sequence encodes CASSLGDSKDGYTF. The variable domain in full, with the rest retrieved from reference TRBV5-1 and TRBJ1-2, is KAGVTQTPRYLIKTRGQQVTLSCSPISGHRSVSWYQQTPGQGLQFLFEYFSETQRNKGNFPGRFSGRQFSNSRSEMNVSTLELGDSALYLCASSLGDSKDGYTFGSGTRLTVV.

The chain is built from TRBV27 and TRBJ2-3; D might be TRBD2 (6 bases). The V gene's germline CDR1 is MNHEY and CDR2 SMNVEV (reference sequence). This CDR3 is 14 amino acids long. The germline V and J ends were trimmed by 6 bases and 2 bases, with 12 bases remaining between them. The CDR3: CASSLEGLTDTQYF. The CDR3, as DNA: TGTGCCAGCAGCTTGGAGGGTCTCACAGATACGCAGTATTTT.

The chain uses TRBV6-1 and TRBJ1-2, with TRBD1 matching over 8 bases. The CDR3 covers 16 residues. Trimming at V came to 3 bases and at J to 2 bases, leaving 8 bases not matched to a gene. In germline, CDR1 is MNHNS, CDR2 SASEGT. CDR3 protein: CASSEYDRGVNYGYTF. DNA of the CDR3: TGTGCCAGCAGTGAGTATGACAGGGGAGTGAACTATGGCTACACCTTC.

J is TRBJ2-7 and V is TRBV6-5; D possibly corresponds to TRBD2 (6 bases). The germline V and J ends were trimmed by 5 bases and 9 bases, with 14 bases remaining between them. Looked up from germline, CDR1 is MNHEY and CDR2 is SVGAGI. This CDR3 contains 12 residues. In DNA, the CDR3 is TGTGCCAGCAGTCCTCTGGGGGGACGGCAGTACTTC. Translated: CASSPLGGRQYF.

J is TRBJ1-2 and V is TRBV27; the D gene is possibly TRBD1 (6 bases). CDR1 and CDR2 from the germline V gene are MNHEY and SMNVEV (reference sequence). Trimming took off 5 bases at V and 6 bases at J, with 13 bases between the two ends. CDR3 length equals 13 residues. The CDR3 is CASSLQGVHGYTF. The CDR3 nucleotides are TGTGCCAGCAGTCTACAGGGCGTCCATGGCTACACCTTC.

The gene calls are TRBV11-3 and TRBJ2-1; 9 bases are shared with TRBD1. V trimming: 5 bases; J trimming: 10 bases; junction bases outside the gene matches: 9. CDR3 length equals 14 residues. The germline gives CDR1 SGHNT, CDR2 YENEEA. The chain's CDR3 is CASSPGQGTGEQFF. In DNA form, the CDR3 reads TGTGCCAGCAGCCCGGGACAGGGTACGGGCGAGCAGTTCTTC. The variable domain in full, completed from reference TRBV11-3 and TRBJ2-1, reads EAGVVQSPRYKIIEKKQPVAFWCNPISGHNTLYWYLQNLGQGPELLIRYENEEAVDDSQLPKDRFSAERLKGVDSTLKIQPAELGDSAVYLCASSPGQGTGEQFFGPGTRLTVL.

The chain couples TRBV4-2 to TRBJ2-2; 7 bases line up with TRBD2. Unmatched junction bases numbered 9, after V lost 3 bases and J lost 2 bases. CDR3 length equals 17 residues. Germline CDR1 is LGHNA and CDR2 is YNFKEQ. The DNA of the CDR3 is TGTGCCAGCAGCCACGGAGAGCGCGGGAGAAACACCGGGGAGCTGTTTTTT. Encoded protein: CASSHGERGRNTGELFF.

The rearrangement links TRBV18 to TRBJ1-2, with 9 bases matching TRBD1. From germline, CDR1 is KGHSH and CDR2 LQKENI. V shed 3 bases and J 6 bases; nucleotides not matched to a gene: 5. The CDR3 loop spans 14 amino acids. The CDR3 region has the DNA TGTGCCAGCTCACCCGGGACAGGGAACAATGGCTACACCTTC. This codes for CASSPGTGNNGYTF.

V usage is TRBV19 and J usage is TRBJ1-2; 7 nucleotides align to TRBD1. Germline V gene sequence: CDR1 LNHDA, CDR2 SQIVND (reference sequence). There are 15 residues in the CDR3. V shed 5 bases and J 4 bases; nucleotides not matched to a gene: 10. CDR3 loop: CASSAALTGVYGYTF. As DNA, the CDR3 is TGTGCCAGTAGTGCAGCTCTAACAGGGGTCTATGGCTACACCTTC.

The gene calls are TRBV4-2 and TRBJ2-7; 7 bases fit TRBD2. The CDR3 extends over 16 amino acids. The germline V gene has CDR1 LGHNA and CDR2 YNFKEQ. Trimming took 0 bases from V and 4 from J; bases not matched to a gene: 9. The CDR3 DNA reads TGTGCCAGCAGCCAAGACATGAGCGGGAAAGGATACGAGCAGTACTTC. Translation: CASSQDMSGKGYEQYF.

The chain combines TRBV7-2 with TRBJ2-7; TRBD1 might be the D (5 bases). V was trimmed by 2 bases and J by 0 bases, leaving 11 bases between them. Germline CDR1 is SGHTA and CDR2 is FQGNSA. The CDR3 sequence is 15 residues long. The CDR3 is CASSLRSGRSYEQYF. CDR3 DNA: TGTGCCAGCAGCTTACGGTCAGGGCGCTCCTACGAGCAGTACTTC.

The chain joins TRBV7-2 to TRBJ1-4; 8 positions match TRBD1. V lost 3 bases, J lost 0 bases, and 6 bases stayed unmatched. The CDR3 covers 17 residues. Per the germline V gene, CDR1 is SGHTA and CDR2 is FQGNSA. CDR3 in amino acids: CASSFSRGPATNEKLFF. The CDR3 DNA follows: TGTGCCAGCAGCTTCTCCAGGGGGCCTGCAACTAATGAAAAACTGTTTTTT.

V usage is TRBV10-3 and J usage is TRBJ2-2; 9 nucleotides line up with TRBD1. Germline V gene lookup returns CDR1 ENHRY and CDR2 SYGVKD. Trimming at V came to 8 bases and at J to 3 bases, leaving 7 bases not matched to a gene. CDR3 length: 15 amino acids. The chain's CDR3 is CAIATGQGDTGELFF. The CDR3 region has the DNA TGTGCCATCGCGACGGGACAGGGTGACACCGGGGAGCTGTTTTTT.

On this clone itself: The junction differs from germline at one of its ends, possibly a read error. The CDR3 region is CASSGGGNQPQHF. CDR3 bases: TGTGCCAGCAGTGGTGGGGGCAACCAGCCCCAGCATTTT. The V gene is TRBV12-3 or TRBV12-4, the J gene TRBJ1-5, with D possibly matching TRBD1 (6 bases). This CDR3 contains 13 residues.